What follows are 19 T cell receptor beta chains derived from one specimen sequenced in a study of brain T cells in children with intractable seizures. The repertoire was sequenced with immunoSEQ multiplex PCR; TCRdb's copy has only in-frame clones and lacks some. In the table there are 340,000 or so clones, about 93% of which are singletons. Time point indicated: blood from clinic visit 5 months post-surgery; TSC patient then seizure free. Sequencing was performed on peripheral blood, taken roughly 5 months after surgery. These receptors originate from a boy under two years old with tuberous sclerosis and intractable seizures.

The V and J genes are TRBV6-6 and TRBJ2-4; D is unresolved. V was cut by 6 bases and J by 3 bases, with 9 bases left in between. Looked up from germline, CDR1 is MNHNY and CDR2 is SVGAGI (reference sequence). This CDR3 is 13 amino acids long. CDR3 coding DNA: TGTGCCAGCAGAGGTTGGGTCAAAAACATTCAGTACTTC. It specifies CASRGWVKNIQYF.

This clone has only a few counts. The chain is built from TRBV5-1 and TRBJ2-7; a possible D gene is TRBD2 (7 bases). Between the trimmed V and J ends, which lost 0 bases and 3 bases, there was a span of 10 bases. Germline V gene lookup returns CDR1 SGHRS and CDR2 YFSETQ. This CDR3 contains 14 residues. CDR3 DNA sequence: TGCGCCAGCAGCTTGGCCGGGGGGCACTACGAGCAGTACTTC. This codes for CASSLAGGHYEQYF.

This rearrangement joins TRBV5-1 to TRBJ2-5, with TRBD1 matching 8 bases. This CDR3 contains 15 residues. The germline CDR1 and CDR2 sequences are SGHRS and YFSETQ. V was clipped by 3 bases and J by 2 bases; unmatched bases: 6. CDR3: CASSSGGGNQETQYF. The CDR3 coding sequence is TGCGCCAGCAGCTCAGGGGGCGGGAATCAAGAGACCCAGTACTTC. Based on the CDR3 plus reference TRBV5-1 and TRBJ2-5, the full variable domain is KAGVTQTPRYLIKTRGQQVTLSCSPISGHRSVSWYQQTPGQGLQFLFEYFSETQRNKGNFPGRFSGRQFSNSRSEMNVSTLELGDSALYLCASSSGGGNQETQYFGPGTRLLVL.

V and J are TRBV24-1 and TRBJ2-1; D is ambiguous. Trimming removed 2 bases from V and 7 bases from J, with 11 bases in between. Per germline, CDR1 KGHDR and CDR2 SFDVKD. This CDR3 spans 14 amino acids. This chain's CDR3 is CATSDSTTENEQFF. CDR3 DNA sequence: TGTGCCACCAGTGATTCGACGACTGAAAATGAGCAGTTCTTC.

V usage is TRBV10-3 and J usage is TRBJ2-2; TRBD2 matches at 7 bases. This CDR3 comprises 16 residues. Unmatched junction bases numbered 17, after V lost 10 bases and J lost 6 bases. Germline CDR1 reads ENHRY; CDR2 reads SYGVKD. CDR3 bases: TGTGCCAGCGGGGCTACTAGCGCGTTTTCTTCCGGGGAGCTGTTTTTT. The encoded protein is CASGATSAFSSGELFF.

This clone occurred once. This chain joins TRBV7-2 and TRBJ1-2; 7 positions match TRBD1. The germline V gene encodes CDR1 SGHTA and CDR2 FQGNSA. The CDR3 runs 14 residues. The junction had 5 bases not matched to a gene; V was cut back by 5 bases and J by 2 bases. The CDR3 reads CASSLSTGNYGYTF. The CDR3 nucleotides read TGTGCCAGCAGCCTGTCGACAGGGAACTATGGCTACACCTTC. The variable domain in full, with the rest retrieved from reference TRBV7-2 and TRBJ1-2, is GAGVSQSPSNKVTEKGKDVELRCDPISGHTALYWYRQSLGQGLEFLIYFQGNSAPDKSGLPSDRFSAERTGGSVSTLTIQRTQQEDSAVYLCASSLSTGNYGYTFGSGTRLTVV.

The V and J genes are TRBV7-3 and TRBJ1-2; tentative D call: TRBD1 (5 bases). V lost 2 bases, J lost 6 bases, and 10 bases lay in between. The CDR3 contains 13 residues. CDR1 is SGHTA, CDR2 FQGTGA, per germline. The CDR3 DNA is TGTGCCAGCAGCTTATCAGGGTCGGATGGCTACACCTTC. Residues: CASSLSGSDGYTF.

The J gene is TRBJ1-2, the V gene TRBV27; D gene uncertain. Trimming stripped 4 bases from V and 4 bases from J, with 16 bases between. The CDR3 totals 15 residues. From germline, CDR1 is MNHEY and CDR2 SMNVEV (reference sequence). This CDR3 reads CASSSGSSAGYGYTF. The CDR3 nucleotides are TGTGCCAGCAGTTCTGGGTCCTCCGCGGGCTATGGCTACACCTTC.

The chain carries TRBV27 and TRBJ2-3, with D uncertain. CDR1 and CDR2 (germline): MNHEY, SMNVEV (reference sequence). CDR3 length: 14 amino acids. V lost 6 bases, J lost 1 base, and 11 bases lay in between. CDR3 DNA sequence: TGTGCCAGCAGCCGCGAGGCCGGCACAGATACGCAGTATTTT. It translates to CASSREAGTDTQYF.

This chain joins TRBV11-2 and TRBJ2-7; a weak D match, TRBD1 (6 bases). Trimming cost V 1 base and J 0 bases, with 13 bases left between them. This CDR3 comprises 16 residues. Germline loops: CDR1 SGHAT, CDR2 FQNNGV. As DNA, the CDR3 is TGTGCCAGCAGCTTAGTCGGGCAGGGGCGCTCCTACGAGCAGTACTTC. The encoded protein is CASSLVGQGRSYEQYF.

The CDR3 DNA is TGTGCCAGCAGTTCGATACTAGGGACCACAGATACGCAGTATTTT. This codes for CASSSILGTTDTQYF. The chain combines TRBV6-5 with TRBJ2-3; either TRBD1 or TRBD2 may supply D (5 bases each). V was clipped by 4 bases and J by 2 bases, with 13 bases between them. Germline V gene sequence: CDR1 MNHEY, CDR2 SVGAGI. The CDR3 spans 15 residues.

The CDR3, as DNA: TGTGCCAGCAGTTTATCTAGCGGGAATCACGAGCAGTACTTC. Translating gives CASSLSSGNHEQYF. The chain carries TRBV27 and TRBJ2-7; 8 bases map to TRBD2. This CDR3 comprises 14 residues. The V and J ends lost 0 bases and 5 bases, in that order; junction bases with no gene match: 3. Germline V gene sequence: CDR1 MNHEY, CDR2 SMNVEV (reference sequence).

V is TRBV6-1 and J is TRBJ1-3, with 7 bases fitting TRBD1. Germline V gene sequence: CDR1 MNHNS, CDR2 SASEGT. V was pared by 4 bases and J by 4 bases, with 10 bases of the junction left unmatched. The CDR3 length is 16 residues. In nucleotides, the CDR3 is TGTGCCAGCAGTGTGGGACAGCGCTTTTCAGGAAACACCATATATTTT. This translates into CASSVGQRFSGNTIYF.

The rearrangement links TRBV5-1 to TRBJ2-5; 9 bases match TRBD1. This CDR3 spans 17 amino acids. Germline CDR1 SGHRS, CDR2 YFSETQ. Trimming removed 4 bases from V and 4 bases from J; junction bases left unmatched: 14. CDR3: CASSRDRDASRGETQYF. The CDR3 DNA reads as TGCGCCAGCAGCAGGGACAGGGACGCGTCTAGGGGAGAGACCCAGTACTTC.

V is TRBV19 and J is TRBJ2-5; 12 nucleotides align to TRBD2. Per germline, CDR1 LNHDA and CDR2 SQIVND (reference sequence). Trimming removed 3 bases from V and 10 bases from J; junction bases left unmatched: 9. This CDR3 has 15 residues. The CDR3, as DNA: TGTGCCAGTAGTATTACCCCTAGCGGGGGGGGAAGCCAGTACTTC. As protein: CASSITPSGGGSQYF.

The V call is TRBV5-4, the J call TRBJ1-1; 8 bases align to TRBD1. This CDR3 contains 17 residues. J was trimmed by 0 bases and V by 5 bases; bases with no gene match: 12. The germline gives CDR1 SGHNT, CDR2 YYREEE (reference sequence). The CDR3 nucleotides read TGTGCCAGCAGGACGGGACAGGCCACACATTTGAACACTGAAGCTTTCTTT. Protein product: CASRTGQATHLNTEAFF.

In this sample, this clone turned up once. The junction differs from germline at one of its ends, possibly a read error. The chain carries TRBV6-4 and TRBJ1-1; D is undetermined. The germline gives CDR1 MRHNA, CDR2 SNTAGT. This CDR3 spans 12 amino acids. CDR3 protein: CASSDSNGSKIF. For the CDR3, the DNA is TGTGCCAGCAGTGACTCGAATGGATCGAAAATCTTT.

The rearrangement links TRBV7-9 to TRBJ2-3; the D gene is possibly TRBD2 (7 bases). With 2 bases removed from V and 2 bases from J, the gap between germline ends came to 14 bases. Germline values: CDR1 SEHNR, CDR2 FQNEAQ (reference sequence). This CDR3 comprises 16 residues. CDR3 nucleotide sequence: TGTGCCAGCAGCTTAATGAGGGGGGGTACCACAGATACGCAGTATTTT. This codes for CASSLMRGGTTDTQYF.

The gene calls are TRBV18 and TRBJ2-2; D might be TRBD1 (5 bases). Germline CDR1 is KGHSH and CDR2 is LQKENI. The CDR3 extends over 12 amino acids. The V end lost 5 bases, the J end lost 5 bases, and 6 bases lay between the germline ends. CDR3 nucleotide sequence: TGTGCCAGCTCATCAGGGACCGGGGAGCTGTTTTTT. It encodes CASSSGTGELFF.